The sequence of this TCR beta chain was determined in a study of blood T cell repertoires in COVID-19. Study-wide background: Italy, Spain and the United States were the sources of the convalescent and acute COVID-19 samples. From T cells, B-cell-depleted T cells, or PBMCs came the material, which was cDNA or gDNA.

Authors' methods: Estimated nucleated cell counts came from reference gene primer amplification. Some clones are missing from TCRdb's copy, which holds only in-frame ones; the method was immunoSEQ multiplex PCR. V and J calls and clone size are those listed in that table; D and trimming were worked out from the DNA. The sample gives tens of thousands of clones, about nine tenths of which show up once; around 4.5% is in the top ten. This sequence was found in a human donor in a cohort sampled during active COVID-19. Sequencing was done on a sample of peripheral blood.

The CDR3 here is CASSLDSLPGELFF. The CDR3 region has the DNA TGCGCCAGCAGCTTGGATAGTCTTCCCGGGGAGCTGTTTTTT. The chain links TRBV5-1 to TRBJ2-2; no definite D call. CDR3 size: 14 residues. Trimming removed 0 bases from V and 6 bases from J, with 9 bases in between. Per the germline V gene, CDR1 is SGHRS and CDR2 is YFSETQ.